The 32 T cell receptor beta chains below were found in one sample sequenced in a study of PD-1 blockade in classical Hodgkin lymphoma. Measured with immunoSEQ multiplex PCR; TCRdb has only the in-frame clones, and not every one. The table lists approximately 160,000 clones, approximately 80% of them singletons, with 9.2% in the top ten. All the patients suffered relapse after autologous stem cell transplantation, and brentuximab vedotin exposure differed. The specimen was peripheral blood mononuclear cells (PBMCs), collected before the second cycle of nivolumab. The receptor set was obtained from a human donor with classical Hodgkin lymphoma.

The chain has TRBV7-2 and TRBJ2-1; 7 nucleotides match TRBD2. Germline V CDR1 and CDR2: SGHTA, FQGNSA. J gave up 1 base and V 3 bases, and 3 bases lay outside the gene matches. The CDR3 loop spans 15 amino acids. This CDR3 is CASSFDSGSYNEQFF. The DNA for the CDR3 is TGTGCCAGCAGCTTTGATAGCGGGTCCTACAATGAGCAGTTCTTC.

This clone was seen only once. The genes are TRBV19 and TRBJ2-7, with a weak D call TRBD2 (6 bases). Per germline, CDR1 LNHDA and CDR2 SQIVND (reference sequence). The ends were cut back, 5 bases at V and 0 bases at J, with 17 bases in the middle. The CDR3 has 16 amino acids. The CDR3 reads CASSSEVAGISYEQYF. DNA of the CDR3: TGTGCCAGTAGTTCTGAGGTGGCGGGGATCTCCTACGAGCAGTACTTC.

Details on this clone: A far more abundant clone sits one base away, making this likely a read error. The V call is TRBV5-8, the J call TRBJ2-2; 7 bases align to TRBD2. The length of the CDR3 is 16 residues. CDR1 is SGHTS, CDR2 YDEGEE, per germline. The junction had 8 bases not matched to a gene; V was cut back by 0 bases and J by 6 bases. CDR3 nucleotides: TGTGCCAGCAGCTTGGAGGGGCGGGGGACCTCCGGGGAGCTGTTTTTT. The encoded protein is CASSLEGRGTSGELFF. Combining the CDR3 with reference TRBV5-8 and TRBJ2-2 gives the whole variable domain EAGVTQSPTHLIKTRGQQATLRCSPISGHTSVYWYQQALGLGLQFLLWYDEGEERNRGNFPPRFSGRQFPNYSSELNVNALELEDSALYLCASSLEGRGTSGELFFGEGSRLTVL.

Of note for this clone: The same CDR3 also results from other DNA sequences found in this sample. The chain couples TRBV2 to TRBJ1-2; 7 nucleotides match TRBD1. Per germline, CDR1 SNHLY and CDR2 FYNNEI. CDR3 length equals 13 residues. Germline trimming cut 4 bases from V and 5 bases from J; bases unmatched to any gene: 4. CDR3 nucleotide sequence: TGTGCCAGCAGTGCCGACAGGGAGTATGGCTACACCTTC. It is translated as CASSADREYGYTF.

The chain has TRBV28 and TRBJ1-5; unclear D gene. This CDR3 region has 13 residues. Germline loops: CDR1 MDHEN, CDR2 SYDVKM. V was pared by 3 bases and J by 5 bases, with 8 bases between. Here the CDR3 reads CASSLREDQPQHF. The DNA for the CDR3 is TGTGCCAGCAGTTTGCGCGAGGATCAGCCCCAGCATTTT.

This clone was seen a few times. The rearrangement uses TRBV9 and TRBJ2-5; D is ambiguous. Germline CDR1 and CDR2: SGDLS and YYNGEE. This CDR3 contains 15 residues. The germline V and J ends were trimmed by 3 bases and 2 bases, with 14 bases remaining between them. The DNA of the CDR3 is TGTGCCAGCAGCGCCCACCCCGTAATACAAGAGACCCAGTACTTC. Amino acids: CASSAHPVIQETQYF.

This clone has at least ten counts. V usage is TRBV7-8 and J usage is TRBJ2-5; 12 nucleotides agree with TRBD2. This CDR3 region has 17 residues. V shed 5 bases, J shed 4 bases, and the junction held 11 bases outside the gene matches. CDR1 SGHVS and CDR2 FQNEAQ come from the germline V gene. The CDR3 spells CASSLRLAGAAGETQYF. Here the CDR3 DNA reads TGTGCCAGCAGCCTCCGACTAGCGGGGGCCGCTGGAGAGACCCAGTACTTC.

CDR3 amino acids: CASSQDVDSNQPQHF. For the CDR3, the DNA is TGCGCCAGCAGCCAAGATGTGGACAGCAATCAGCCCCAGCATTTT. This chain joins TRBV4-3 and TRBJ1-5; D is undetermined. The germline gives CDR1 LGHNA, CDR2 YSLEER. There are 15 residues in the CDR3. Between the trimmed V and J ends, which lost 0 bases and 1 base, there was a span of 7 bases.

The gene calls are TRBV19 and TRBJ2-5; D perhaps matches TRBD2 (6 bases). From germline, CDR1 is LNHDA and CDR2 SQIVND (reference sequence). Trimming shortened V by 10 bases and J by 0 bases, and 15 bases separated the two germline ends. The CDR3 consists of 14 residues. The CDR3 coding sequence is TGTGCCACGGCCCCAGGCGGGGACCAAGAGACCCAGTACTTC. Encoded protein: CATAPGGDQETQYF.

J is TRBJ1-3 and V is TRBV6-5; D not certain. The CDR3 consists of 14 residues. Germline-derived CDR1 and CDR2 are MNHEY and SVGAGI. Trimming took off 5 bases at V and 2 bases at J, with 10 bases between the two ends. This chain's CDR3 is CASSKGNPGNTIYF. Here the CDR3 DNA reads TGTGCCAGCAGTAAAGGAAACCCTGGAAACACCATATATTTT.

The V call is TRBV19, the J call TRBJ2-5; D may be TRBD1 or TRBD2 (5 bases each). The V end lost 6 bases, the J end lost 5 bases, and 19 bases lay between the germline ends. Germline loops: CDR1 LNHDA, CDR2 SQIVND (reference sequence). The CDR3 spans 15 residues. CDR3 sequence (DNA): TGTGCCAGTAGGAAGACGGGACCCGGTGGGGAGACCCAGTACTTC. This sequence encodes CASRKTGPGGETQYF.

V usage is TRBV9 and J usage is TRBJ1-1, with 8 nucleotides matching TRBD1. The V and J ends lost 4 bases and 6 bases, in that order; junction bases with no gene match: 5. Germline CDR1 reads SGDLS; CDR2 reads YYNGEE. This CDR3 is 13 amino acids long. The CDR3 DNA follows: TGTGCCAGCAGCAGCAGGACAGGGTCTGAAGCTTTCTTT. Encoded protein: CASSSRTGSEAFF.

The DNA of the CDR3 is TGCAGCGTTGAAGAATCGAGGGGGCATGGGACCCAGTACTTC. The encoded protein is CSVEESRGHGTQYF. The rearrangement joins TRBV29-1 to TRBJ2-5; 7 positions agree with TRBD1. Germline CDR1 reads SQVTM; CDR2 reads ANQGSEA. J gave up 7 bases and V 0 bases, and 8 bases lay outside the gene matches. This CDR3 contains 14 residues.

This clone was counted a few times. V usage is TRBV10-3 and J usage is TRBJ2-7; unclear D gene. Germline-derived CDR1 and CDR2 are ENHRY and SYGVKD. V shed 2 bases and J shed 5 bases, with 10 bases lying between them. This CDR3 region has 13 residues. The CDR3 loop reads CAISEIEGHEQYF. As DNA, the CDR3 is TGTGCCATCAGTGAGATAGAAGGACACGAGCAGTACTTC.

The chain combines TRBV6-5 with TRBJ1-2; D may be TRBD1 (6 bases). V lost 2 bases and J lost 2, with 15 bases in between. The CDR3 loop spans 16 amino acids. The germline CDR1 and CDR2 sequences are MNHEY and SVGAGI. Here the CDR3 reads CASSYTRQVSNYGYTF. The CDR3 region has the DNA TGTGCCAGCAGTTACACCCGACAGGTCTCCAACTATGGCTACACCTTC.

The CDR3: CASTGEGPGELFF. CDR3 nucleotide sequence: TGTGCCAGCACTGGAGAAGGTCCCGGGGAGCTGTTTTTT. The V call is TRBV2, the J call TRBJ2-2; D ambiguous. Trimming took 7 bases from V and 6 from J, leaving 12 bases between them. Per germline, CDR1 SNHLY and CDR2 FYNNEI. This CDR3 has 13 amino acids.

The CDR3 DNA reads TGTGCCAGCAGTCGAAGGTCAGATACGCAGTATTTT. Its protein is CASSRRSDTQYF. J is TRBJ2-3 and V is TRBV25-1; the D is unclear. V lost 5 bases to trimming and J lost 4 bases, with 7 bases between them. The CDR3 extends over 12 amino acids. The germline CDR1 and CDR2 sequences are MGHDK and SYGVNS.

The genes are TRBV12-5 and TRBJ2-2, with D perhaps being TRBD1 or TRBD2 (5 bases each). V dropped 3 bases and J dropped 0 bases, with 8 bases sitting between them. Germline V gives CDR1 LGHNT, CDR2 FRNRAP. CDR3 length: 15 amino acids. The CDR3 loop is CASGFGGTNTGELFF. DNA for the CDR3: TGTGCTAGTGGTTTTGGGGGTACGAACACCGGGGAGCTGTTTTTT. Combining the CDR3 with reference TRBV12-5 and TRBJ2-2 gives the whole variable domain DARVTQTPRHKVTEMGQEVTMRCQPILGHNTVFWYRQTMMQGLELLAYFRNRAPLDDSGMPKDRFSAEMPDATLATLKIQPSEPRDSAVYFCASGFGGTNTGELFFGEGSRLTVL.

This rearrangement joins TRBV28 to TRBJ2-5, with D perhaps TRBD2 (6 bases). The germline V and J ends were trimmed by 4 bases and 4 bases, with 10 bases remaining between them. CDR1 is MDHEN, CDR2 SYDVKM, per germline. The CDR3 covers 13 residues. DNA for the CDR3: TGTGCCAGCAGTTCCGGGACTGGAGAGACCCAGTACTTC. It yields the protein CASSSGTGETQYF.

This clone appeared a single time. This sequence joins TRBV28 and TRBJ2-2, with D unclear. The germline gives CDR1 MDHEN, CDR2 SYDVKM. Trimming shortened V by 9 bases and J by 5 bases, and 7 bases separated the two germline ends. The CDR3 extends over 11 amino acids. This chain's CDR3 is CASWQTGELFF. Written as DNA, the CDR3 is TGTGCCAGTTGGCAAACCGGGGAGCTGTTTTTT. Complete variable domain (other parts from reference TRBV28 and TRBJ2-2): DVKVTQSSRYLVKRTGEKVFLECVQDMDHENMFWYRQDPGLGLRLIYFSYDVKMKEKGDIPEGYSVSREKKERFSLILESASTNQTSMYLCASWQTGELFFGEGSRLTVL.

V is TRBV5-1 and J is TRBJ2-7; 7 bases are shared with TRBD1. With V trimmed by 0 bases and J by 4 bases, 10 bases remained unmatched. The length of the CDR3 is 16 residues. Germline V gene data show CDR1 as SGHRS and CDR2 as YFSETQ. CDR3 sequence: CASSLGLGQGVYEQYF. In DNA, the CDR3 is TGCGCCAGCAGCTTGGGCCTCGGTCAGGGGGTTTACGAGCAGTACTTC.

This clone was counted between two and nine times. CDR3 coding DNA: TGTGCCAGCAGCTTAGCGGGAATAGGTCTAAGGACTGAAGCTTTCTTT. As protein: CASSLAGIGLRTEAFF. This chain uses TRBV7-2 with TRBJ1-1; no clear D gene. This CDR3 is 16 amino acids long. Germline CDR1 reads SGHTA; CDR2 reads FQGNSA. Between the trimmed V and J ends, which lost 0 bases and 5 bases, there was a span of 16 bases.

V and J are TRBV7-2 and TRBJ1-6; D perhaps matches TRBD1 (5 bases). The CDR3 length is 16 residues. Germline V gene lookup returns CDR1 SGHTA and CDR2 FQGNSA. Trimming pared 3 bases from V and 8 bases from J, leaving 17 bases between. CDR3 nucleotide sequence: TGTGCCAGCAGCTTGGGGACCGTCTCGGGATATTCACCCCTCCACTTT. The encoded protein is CASSLGTVSGYSPLHF.

This clone was seen more than once but under ten times. The chain recombines TRBV6-1 with TRBJ1-6; D is unclear. The ends were cut back, 7 bases at V and 10 bases at J, with 20 bases in the middle. Per the germline V gene, CDR1 is MNHNS and CDR2 is SASEGT. The CDR3 sequence is 15 residues long. CDR3 loop: CASTLLLGFESPLHF. The CDR3 DNA reads as TGTGCCAGCACTCTCTTATTGGGATTTGAATCACCCCTCCACTTT.

The rearrangement joins TRBV6-6 to TRBJ2-2; D possibly corresponds to TRBD1 (6 bases). The germline V gene encodes CDR1 MNHNY and CDR2 SVGAGI (reference sequence). This CDR3 contains 14 residues. V gave up 8 bases and J gave up 6 bases, with 16 bases separating them. The CDR3 DNA follows: TGTGCCAGCGGAATGAATACAGGGTCCGGGGAGCTGTTTTTT. It specifies CASGMNTGSGELFF.

In this sample, this clone turned up once. V gene TRBV19 combines with J gene TRBJ2-5; D is perhaps TRBD1 (5 bases). This CDR3 region has 14 residues. Germline values: CDR1 LNHDA, CDR2 SQIVND (reference sequence). V was trimmed by 3 bases and J by 5 bases, leaving 13 bases between them. CDR3 in amino acids: CASSMTAGWETQYF. CDR3 DNA sequence: TGTGCCAGTAGTATGACAGCCGGGTGGGAGACCCAGTACTTC.

The chain carries TRBV12-5 and TRBJ2-3; the D gene is possibly TRBD2 (6 bases). Trimming pared 0 bases from V and 0 bases from J, leaving 13 bases between. CDR1 and CDR2 (germline): LGHNT, FRNRAP. This CDR3 comprises 17 residues. CDR3 residues: CASGLVPGGASTDTQYF. For the CDR3, the DNA is TGTGCTAGTGGTTTGGTACCTGGCGGGGCTAGCACAGATACGCAGTATTTT.

The DNA for the CDR3 is TGTGCCAGCAGCGTAGATAGAGACAATGAGCAGTTCTTC. Translation: CASSVDRDNEQFF. The chain employs TRBV9 and TRBJ2-1; D remains ambiguous. Trimming took off 0 bases at V and 5 bases at J, with 6 bases between the two ends. In germline, CDR1 is SGDLS, CDR2 YYNGEE. CDR3 length equals 13 residues.

The chain joins TRBV7-2 to TRBJ1-1; D is uncertain. The V gene lost 5 bases and the J gene lost 1 base, with 14 bases spanning the gap. Germline V CDR1 and CDR2: SGHTA, FQGNSA. The CDR3 runs to 15 residues. CDR3 bases: TGTGCCAGCAGCACCTCCCCGGCCAGGAACACTGAAGCTTTCTTT. Encoded protein: CASSTSPARNTEAFF.

The chain uses TRBV6-1 and TRBJ1-2; D remains ambiguous. CDR1 is MNHNS, CDR2 SASEGT, per germline. V was pared by 2 bases and J by 4 bases, with 5 bases between. This CDR3 is built from 12 residues. In nucleotides, the CDR3 is TGTGCCAGCAGTGAAAATAGCTATGGCTACACCTTC. The encoded protein is CASSENSYGYTF.

This clone rates as medium-sized (0.01 to 0.1%). This rearrangement joins TRBV5-1 to TRBJ1-3, with D uncertain. V lost 0 bases to trimming and J lost 0 bases, with 16 bases between them. Germline loops: CDR1 SGHRS, CDR2 YFSETQ. The CDR3 is made up of 18 amino acids. The chain's CDR3 is CASSLGAGRSFSGNTIYF. The CDR3 region has the DNA TGCGCCAGCAGCTTGGGGGCCGGCAGGTCGTTCTCTGGAAACACCATATATTTT.

The J gene is TRBJ2-7, the V gene TRBV5-4; D is possibly TRBD1 (5 bases). The CDR3 loop spans 14 amino acids. CDR1 is SGHNT, CDR2 YYREEE, per germline (reference sequence). Trimming pared 0 bases from V and 3 bases from J, leaving 10 bases between. The CDR3 protein is CASSLGQGHYEQYF. The CDR3 coding sequence is TGTGCCAGCAGCTTGGGGCAGGGCCACTACGAGCAGTACTTC.